The source of this T cell receptor (beta chain) is a study of blood T cell repertoires in COVID-19 (dated by TCRdb to 2020 to 2021). Looking at the study overall: ImmuneRACE Cohort 3 recovered participants were defined by two consecutive negative NP/OP PCR tests, healthcare professional clearance, or symptom resolution. The collaborator samples originated in the United States, Italy and Spain and spanned the acute and convalescent phases of COVID-19. The prospective study material was composed of cDNA or gDNA derived from T cells, B-cell-depleted T cells, or PBMCs. Deeply sampled blood TCRbeta repertoires from subjects exposed to, actively infected with, or recovered from COVID-19 were included in the dataset. A freely available public database, intended as a resource for researchers studying the immune response to SARS-CoV-2, is where the repertoires were released. Samples were obtained from the ongoing ImmuneRACE study (first 160 participants) and from 1,254 subjects provided by 6 global collaborators. Nearly every sample came with metadata listing a de-identified subject ID, COVID-19 status, age in years and sex. Where available, HLA class I and class II types were taken from metadata supplied by the sample provider and were not determined by assay-based typing. Points the paper makes about the study in general: The quantity of clinical and demographic metadata differed by source and by participant and was supplied without curation.

In the case of this clone: Its recognized antigen is unknown. No per-base quality is available; no much larger clone lies one base away.

TCRbeta CDR3 regions were amplified from genomic DNA by means of the immunoSEQ Assay, a bias-controlled multiplex PCR. The authors' analysis ran thus. Within the assay, amplification of reference gene primers was used to estimate how many nucleated cells each sample contained. Sequence reads were collapsed and filtered to measure the absolute abundance of every unique TCRbeta CDR3 rearrangement. For each sample, productive Simpson clonality was calculated as the square root of Simpson's diversity index across productive rearrangements. TCRdb took over this immuneACCESS table, retaining in-frame rearrangements with V and J assigned. Such tables are incomplete; in checked studies, under half of the missing clones stem from an unresolved V gene, and the remainder is unexplained. The V and J calls and the clone size are those of that table, but D and trimming were determined from the DNA. Here the sample has around 140,000 clones; under 90% occur a single time. The ten largest clones capture about 4% of the sample.

In the prospective study, participants were about 18 to 89 years old, resided in about 25 geographic areas of the United States, and were enrolled through a virtual design. In the prospective study, participants were assigned to cohorts based on the clinical history participants reported in a screening survey and a study questionnaire. Each participant in the prospective study had whole blood, serum and a nasopharyngeal or oropharyngeal swab collected by mobile phlebotomists. Prospective study participants could optionally give additional blood draws and questionnaires over an approximately 2-month period. Blood samples from the prospective study were shipped frozen or at room temperature prior to DNA extraction. Sequenced: PBMCs or T cells enriched from blood (not recorded which). This clonotype originated in a man aged 50-60 years in a cohort exposed to, infected with or recovered from COVID-19 (not recorded which).

The DNA sequence follows: TGTGCCACCAGCAGAGATCGAGCAGGGGCGCAGTATGGCTACACCTTC. Its amino acids are CATSRDRAGAQYGYTF. The chain employs TRBV15 and TRBJ1-2, and perhaps TRBD1 as D gene, on 6 matching bases. From cysteine to phenylalanine, the CDR3 is 16 amino acids long. CDR3 DNA is the only sequence kept; it has 48 bases, read in frame from the first base. As encoded in the germline V gene (reference sequence), CDR1 is LNHNV while CDR2 is YYDKDF. V is reduced by 0 bases and J by 5 bases, leaving a spacing of 16 bases between them.